The next 6 T cell receptor beta chains were all read from a single sample in a study of identical twins. TCRdb reanalysed the 5' RACE reads using MiXCR and keeps one entry per CDR3 protein. The repertoire holds about 240,000 distinct CDR3 sequences, with 10% to 13% as singletons. Sequencing used memory T cells sorted from blood. Every receptor here comes from a man in his fifties in good health.

This clonotype was seen many times. V usage is TRBV19 and J usage is TRBJ2-2, with 7 bases lining up with TRBD1. V dropped 2 bases and J dropped 3; count of bases not matched to a gene: 6. CDR3 length: 16 residues. CDR1 and CDR2 (germline): LNHDA, SQIVND (reference sequence). The CDR3 spells CASSITWGQHTGELFF. CDR3 coding DNA: TGTGCCAGTAGTATAACGTGGGGACAGCACACCGGGGAGCTGTTTTTT.

This clonotype came up many times. This chain joins TRBV10-3 and TRBJ1-1; TRBD1 is a possible D gene (6 bases). Germline V gives CDR1 ENHRY, CDR2 SYGVKD. CDR3 length equals 13 residues. V was pared by 10 bases and J by 0 bases, with 12 bases between. The CDR3 DNA is TGTGCCAGCAACAGGGCTTTGAACACTGAAGCTTTCTTT. Translated: CASNRALNTEAFF.

In its sample, this clonotype was seen a few times. The chain joins TRBV5-1 to TRBJ2-3; D is undetermined. Per the germline V gene, CDR1 is SGHRS and CDR2 is YFSETQ. CDR3 length: 14 amino acids. Trimming removed 4 bases from V and 2 bases from J, with 11 bases in between. In nucleotides, the CDR3 is TGCGCCAGCAGCCCGTCTAGAGCCACAGATACGCAGTATTTT. This gives the protein CASSPSRATDTQYF.

This clonotype was counted a few times. The V gene is TRBV20-1, the J gene TRBJ2-7; 8 bases agree with TRBD1. In germline, CDR1 is DFQATT, CDR2 SNEGSKA (reference sequence). This CDR3 region has 18 residues. Trimming at V came to 0 bases and at J to 2 bases, leaving 15 bases not matched to a gene. The CDR3 bases are TGCAGTGCTAGAGACCCCCCCCGGATGGGACAGGTGACCTACGAGCAGTACTTC. Translation gives CSARDPPRMGQVTYEQYF.

This clonotype was counted only a few times. The chain links TRBV2 to TRBJ1-1; TRBD1 matches 8 bases. Per germline, CDR1 SNHLY and CDR2 FYNNEI. The CDR3 loop spans 15 amino acids. The V and J ends lost 7 bases and 1 base, in that order; junction bases with no gene match: 8. The CDR3 nucleotides are TGTGCCAGCACACAAACAGGGACAGGGAACACTGAAGCTTTCTTT. Its translation is CASTQTGTGNTEAFF.

This clonotype was seen more than once but under ten times. This chain links TRBV30 with TRBJ2-5; D not certain. Trimming pared 0 bases from V and 0 bases from J, leaving 2 bases between. The CDR3 has 12 amino acids. Germline V CDR1 and CDR2: GTSNPN, SVGIG (reference sequence). CDR3 in DNA: TGTGCCTGGAGTGTCTACCAAGAGACCCAGTACTTC. Translating it yields CAWSVYQETQYF.